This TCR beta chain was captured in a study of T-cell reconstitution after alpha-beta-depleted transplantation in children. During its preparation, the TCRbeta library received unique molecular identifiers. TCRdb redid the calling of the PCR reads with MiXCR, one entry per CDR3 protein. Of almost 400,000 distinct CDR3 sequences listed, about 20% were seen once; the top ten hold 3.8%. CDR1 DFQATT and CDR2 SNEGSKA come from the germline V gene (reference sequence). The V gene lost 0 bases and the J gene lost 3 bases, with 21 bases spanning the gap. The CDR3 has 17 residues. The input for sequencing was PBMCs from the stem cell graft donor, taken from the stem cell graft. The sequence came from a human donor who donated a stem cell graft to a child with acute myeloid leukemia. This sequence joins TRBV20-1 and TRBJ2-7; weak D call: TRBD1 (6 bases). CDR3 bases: TGCAGTGCTAGAGATGCGATAACAGGGATTTCGGGCTACGAGCAGTACTTC. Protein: CSARDAITGISGYEQYF.